Shown below are 26 T cell receptor beta chains from a single sample sequenced in a study of blood T cell repertoires in COVID-19 (dated by TCRdb to 2019 to 2021). Library construction relied on the immunoSEQ multiplex PCR assay. Sourced from immuneACCESS, this table was stored by TCRdb with only in-frame sequences that have V and J called. A share of the clones is absent; for the studies checked, an unresolved V gene accounts for under half, and the remainder has no known explanation. The sample table holds some 520,000 clones, of which 75% to 90% were seen once. The ten largest clones take up about 1% of the sample. Material for sequencing was peripheral blood. These receptors all come from a man younger than 35 with COVID-19, enrolled during active disease.

The chain joins TRBV6-5 to TRBJ1-1; D is perhaps TRBD1 (5 bases). Germline V CDR1 and CDR2: MNHEY, SVGAGI. CDR3 length: 16 amino acids. With 0 bases removed from V and 1 base from J, the gap between germline ends came to 12 bases. The CDR3 here is CASSYSLKGWNTEAFF. CDR3 nucleotides: TGTGCCAGCAGTTACTCCCTCAAGGGGTGGAACACTGAAGCTTTCTTT.

The chain couples TRBV5-1 to TRBJ2-1; TRBD2 aligns across 11 bases. From germline, CDR1 is SGHRS and CDR2 YFSETQ. The V and J ends lost 0 bases and 10 bases, in that order; junction bases with no gene match: 12. The CDR3 is 17 amino acids. CDR3 residues: CASSLGGLAGGDREQFF. In nucleotides, the CDR3 is TGCGCCAGCAGCTTGGGTGGTTTAGCGGGAGGGGACCGAGAGCAGTTCTTC.

The J gene is TRBJ2-2, the V gene TRBV2; 7 nucleotides align to TRBD1. V was clipped by 6 bases and J by 3 bases; unmatched bases: 1. This CDR3 spans 13 amino acids. CDR1 is SNHLY and CDR2 is FYNNEI in the germline V gene. CDR3: CASRGQHTGELFF. CDR3 DNA sequence: TGTGCCAGCAGGGGACAGCACACCGGGGAGCTGTTTTTT.

This clone occurred a few times. The DNA of the CDR3 is TGCGCCAGCAGCCTGTTACCCGGGACAGGGAACGAGCAGTACTTC. This translates into CASSLLPGTGNEQYF. This chain uses TRBV4-1 with TRBJ2-7; 9 bases line up with TRBD1. The trim removed 4 bases at V and 5 bases at J, leaving 9 bases unmatched. The germline CDR1 and CDR2 sequences are MGHRA and YSYEKL. This CDR3 region has 15 residues.

V usage is TRBV5-1 and J usage is TRBJ2-1; weak D call: TRBD1 (5 bases). Germline CDR1 reads SGHRS; CDR2 reads YFSETQ. Between the trimmed V and J ends, which lost 1 base and 6 bases, there was a span of 14 bases. This CDR3 contains 15 residues. The CDR3 nucleotides are TGCGCCAGCAGCTTGTGGCAGCCCCAGGGCAATGAGCAGTTCTTC. This encodes CASSLWQPQGNEQFF.

This clone was detected only once. The V gene is TRBV4-1, the J gene TRBJ2-1, with TRBD2 matching over 10 bases. Trimming at V came to 0 bases and at J to 5 bases, leaving 7 bases not matched to a gene. Germline V lookup: CDR1 MGHRA, CDR2 YSYEKL. CDR3 length: 17 residues. CDR3 coding DNA: TGCGCCAGCAGCCAAGAATGGGTTACTAGCGGGGACAATGAGCAGTTCTTC. Translation gives CASSQEWVTSGDNEQFF.

This clone was found once. DNA for the CDR3: TGTGCCAGTAGAAGTGGGGTTTCGTCGGGAGACGGCTACACCTTC. It codes for CASRSGVSSGDGYTF. This sequence joins TRBV19 and TRBJ1-2; D remains unclear. CDR1 is LNHDA and CDR2 is SQIVND in the germline V gene (reference sequence). The V end lost 6 bases, the J end lost 8 bases, and 22 bases lay between the germline ends. CDR3 length: 15 amino acids.

The V and J genes are TRBV5-1 and TRBJ2-7; TRBD1 matches 7 bases. This CDR3 is 14 amino acids long. Germline values: CDR1 SGHRS, CDR2 YFSETQ. V shed 0 bases, J shed 5 bases, and the junction held 5 bases outside the gene matches. This CDR3 is CASSLGDSQNEQYF. CDR3 bases: TGCGCCAGCAGCTTGGGGGACAGCCAAAACGAGCAGTACTTC. Combining the CDR3 with reference TRBV5-1 and TRBJ2-7 gives the whole variable domain KAGVTQTPRYLIKTRGQQVTLSCSPISGHRSVSWYQQTPGQGLQFLFEYFSETQRNKGNFPGRFSGRQFSNSRSEMNVSTLELGDSALYLCASSLGDSQNEQYFGPGTRLTVT.

The chain's CDR3 is CASSIGSFGPAGEKLFF. The CDR3 DNA sequence: TGTGCCAGTAGTATAGGGTCCTTCGGCCCCGCAGGTGAAAAACTGTTTTTT. This rearrangement joins TRBV19 to TRBJ1-4, with no clear D. CDR3 length: 17 amino acids. Germline V gene data show CDR1 as LNHDA and CDR2 as SQIVND (reference sequence). Trimming shortened V by 1 base and J by 7 bases, and 19 bases separated the two germline ends.

The chain combines TRBV27 with TRBJ1-6, with D perhaps matching TRBD1 (6 bases). Germline V CDR1 and CDR2: MNHEY, SMNVEV (reference sequence). The V gene lost 5 bases and the J gene lost 7 bases, with 12 bases spanning the gap. This CDR3 is built from 14 residues. This CDR3 is CASSPGQLNSPLHF. CDR3 nucleotide sequence: TGTGCCAGCAGTCCGGGACAACTCAATTCACCCCTCCACTTT.

This clone came up once. The CDR3 DNA follows: TGTGCCAGCAGCTTAATAGAAACCTATGGCTACACCTTC. Residues: CASSLIETYGYTF. The rearrangement uses TRBV5-4 and TRBJ1-2; no definite D call. CDR1 and CDR2 (germline): SGHNT, YYREEE (reference sequence). V lost 2 bases and J lost 4, with 9 bases in between. This CDR3 contains 13 residues.

This chain connects TRBV3-1 (or the pseudogene TRBV3-2) to TRBJ1-2; D possibly corresponds to TRBD1 (5 bases). Looked up from germline, CDR1 is LGHDT and CDR2 is YNNKEL (reference sequence). The germline V and J ends were trimmed by 0 bases and 6 bases, with 14 bases remaining between them. The CDR3 extends over 15 amino acids. In DNA, the CDR3 is TGTGCCAGCAGCCAAGATCAGGCAGGGAGGAATGGCTACACCTTC. This gives the protein CASSQDQAGRNGYTF.

This chain connects TRBV19 to TRBJ1-6; maybe TRBD1 (6 bases). V lost 5 bases and J lost 7, with 15 bases in between. The CDR3 contains 15 residues. The germline CDR1 and CDR2 sequences are LNHDA and SQIVND (reference sequence). The CDR3, as DNA: TGTGCCAGTAGTTCTAACGACAGGATGAATTCACCCCTCCACTTT. Translation gives CASSSNDRMNSPLHF.

The gene calls are TRBV6-6 and TRBJ2-2; possibly TRBD1 for D (5 bases). CDR1 MNHNY and CDR2 SVGAGI come from the germline V gene (reference sequence). The CDR3 covers 15 residues. The V end was cut by 6 bases, the J end by 4 bases, with 15 bases between. The CDR3 sequence: CASSYLDSPTGELFF. The CDR3 nucleotides read TGTGCCAGCAGCTACCTCGACAGTCCCACCGGGGAGCTGTTTTTT.

The gene calls are TRBV12-2 and TRBJ1-2; the table's D call of TRBD1 was not tested on the DNA. TRBV12-2 is noted as a pseudogene. This CDR3 region has 12 residues. In DNA form, the CDR3 reads TGTGCAAGTCGCCCTATCAGGTATGGCTACACCTTC. Translated, it gives CASRPIRYGYTF.

The chain is built from TRBV6-5 and TRBJ2-7; tentatively, D is TRBD1 (6 bases). The CDR3 consists of 15 residues. V lost 0 bases, J lost 4 bases, and 13 bases lay in between. Germline V gives CDR1 MNHEY, CDR2 SVGAGI. CDR3 protein: CASSYSGAVEYEQYF. The CDR3 DNA reads TGTGCCAGCAGTTACTCGGGGGCGGTAGAGTACGAGCAGTACTTC.

The CDR3 sequence: CASVQVTGTSSPLHF. CDR3 bases: TGTGCCAGCGTTCAGGTGACGGGGACTTCTTCACCCCTCCACTTT. The chain combines TRBV2 with TRBJ1-6, with D perhaps TRBD1 (5 bases). Germline CDR1 SNHLY, CDR2 FYNNEI. V was pared by 8 bases and J by 9 bases, with 20 bases between. The length of the CDR3 is 15 residues.

CDR3 protein: CASSQGPGTGLSSYEQYF. The CDR3 nucleotides read TGTGCCAGCAGCCAAGGTCCCGGGACAGGGCTGAGCTCCTACGAGCAGTACTTC. The chain carries TRBV3-1 (or the pseudogene TRBV3-2) and TRBJ2-7, with 9 bases that match TRBD1. The CDR3 is made up of 18 amino acids. Trimming cost V 1 base and J 0 bases; bases outside gene matches: 10. Germline V lookup: CDR1 LGHDT, CDR2 YNNKEL (reference sequence).

This chain connects TRBV9 to TRBJ2-2; D perhaps matches TRBD1 (5 bases). The length of the CDR3 is 15 residues. Per the germline V gene, CDR1 is SGDLS and CDR2 is YYNGEE. Trimming removed 0 bases from V and 4 bases from J, with 10 bases in between. The CDR3 reads CASSVVGRSTGELFF. CDR3 coding DNA: TGTGCCAGCAGCGTAGTGGGGCGGAGCACCGGGGAGCTGTTTTTT. The variable domain in full, with the rest retrieved from reference TRBV9 and TRBJ2-2, is DSGVTQTPKHLITATGQRVTLRCSPRSGDLSVYWYQQSLDQGLQFLIQYYNGEERAKGNILERFSAQQFPDLHSELNLSSLELGDSALYFCASSVVGRSTGELFFGEGSRLTVL.

V usage is TRBV5-6 and J usage is TRBJ1-4; TRBD1 might be the D (6 bases). There are 14 residues in the CDR3. Deletions cut 3 bases from V and 8 bases from J, with 14 bases between. The V gene's germline CDR1 is SGHDT and CDR2 YYEEEE. As DNA, the CDR3 is TGTGCCAGCAGCTATACAGGGTTAAGCGAAAAACTGTTTTTT. Residues: CASSYTGLSEKLFF. Full variable domain (remainder filled in from reference TRBV5-6 and TRBJ1-4): DAGVTQSPTHLIKTRGQQVTLRCSPKSGHDTVSWYQQALGQGPQFIFQYYEEEERQRGNFPDRFSGHQFPNYSSELNVNALLLGDSALYLCASSYTGLSEKLFFGSGTQLSVL.

This clone came up once. The genes are TRBV7-9 and TRBJ2-3, with a possible D match to TRBD1 (5 bases). The CDR3 consists of 14 residues. Germline assignment: CDR1 SEHNR and CDR2 FQNEAQ (reference sequence). V was trimmed by 5 bases and J by 5 bases, leaving 14 bases between them. The DNA for the CDR3 is TGTGCCAGCAGCCTAGTCAGGGTTGGAGATACGCAGTATTTT. Translating gives CASSLVRVGDTQYF.

This clone was counted a single time. This chain uses TRBV24-1 with TRBJ2-2, with D perhaps matching TRBD2 (6 bases). Trimming took 3 bases from V and 4 from J, leaving 11 bases between them. The CDR3 has 15 residues. Germline values: CDR1 KGHDR, CDR2 SFDVKD. CDR3 in DNA: TGTGCCACCAGTGATGCACCAGCGGGCACCGGGGAGCTGTTTTTT. It codes for CATSDAPAGTGELFF.

The J gene is TRBJ2-7, the V gene TRBV11-2, with 13 positions matching TRBD2. Trimming cost V 5 bases and J 2 bases; bases outside gene matches: 3. Germline values: CDR1 SGHAT, CDR2 FQNNGV. The CDR3 is 15 residues long. This CDR3 is CASSPGTSGAYEQYF. Written as DNA, the CDR3 is TGTGCCAGCAGCCCCGGGACTAGCGGGGCCTACGAGCAGTACTTC.

The chain uses TRBV2 and TRBJ2-7; TRBD2 matches at 13 bases. This CDR3 contains 12 residues. Germline values: CDR1 SNHLY, CDR2 FYNNEI. The V gene end was trimmed by 8 bases and the J gene end by 6 bases; junction bases not matched to a gene: 1. The CDR3 DNA is TGTGCCAGCGGACTAGCGGGGGCCGAGCAGTACTTC. Protein: CASGLAGAEQYF.

This rearrangement joins TRBV4-2 to TRBJ2-3, with 7 positions matching TRBD1. This CDR3 comprises 14 residues. CDR1 is LGHNA and CDR2 is YNFKEQ in the germline V gene. V was clipped by 4 bases and J by 2 bases; unmatched bases: 3. CDR3 sequence reads: CASSRDRNTDTQYF. DNA for the CDR3: TGTGCCAGCAGCCGGGACAGAAACACAGATACGCAGTATTTT.

The chain employs TRBV19 and TRBJ2-3, with D possibly matching TRBD2 (6 bases). The germline V gene encodes CDR1 LNHDA and CDR2 SQIVND (reference sequence). V was cut by 7 bases and J by 0 bases, with 14 bases left in between. The CDR3 extends over 15 amino acids. The CDR3: CASMIGGMSTDTQYF. The CDR3 region has the DNA TGTGCCAGTATGATTGGCGGGATGAGCACAGATACGCAGTATTTT.